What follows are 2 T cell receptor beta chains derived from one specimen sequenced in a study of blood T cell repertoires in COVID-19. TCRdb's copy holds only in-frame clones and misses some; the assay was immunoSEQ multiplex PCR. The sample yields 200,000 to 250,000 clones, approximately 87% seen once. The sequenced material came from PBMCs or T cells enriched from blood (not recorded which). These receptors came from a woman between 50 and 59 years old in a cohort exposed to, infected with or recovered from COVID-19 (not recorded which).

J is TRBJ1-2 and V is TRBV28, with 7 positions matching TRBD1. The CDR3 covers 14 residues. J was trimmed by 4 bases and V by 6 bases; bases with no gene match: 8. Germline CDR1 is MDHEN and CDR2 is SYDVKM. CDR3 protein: CASRLPGTVYGYTF. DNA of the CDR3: TGTGCCAGCAGGCTGCCCGGGACAGTCTATGGCTACACCTTC.

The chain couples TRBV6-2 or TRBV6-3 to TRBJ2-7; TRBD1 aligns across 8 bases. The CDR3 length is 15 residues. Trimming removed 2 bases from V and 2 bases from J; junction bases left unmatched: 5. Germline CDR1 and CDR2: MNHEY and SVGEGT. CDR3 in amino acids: CASSYGETGAYEQYF. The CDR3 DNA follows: TGTGCCAGCAGTTACGGGGAGACAGGGGCCTACGAGCAGTACTTC.